These 25 T cell receptor beta chains came from one sample sequenced in a study of CD8 T cells in Susac syndrome. With random hexamers, reverse transcription was performed on roughly 0.5 to 1 ug of RNA. Each CDR3 protein gets one entry after TCRdb re-called the immunoSEQ multiplex PCR reads with MiXCR. Of some 150,000 distinct CDR3 sequences listed, more than 85% are singletons. Sequenced sample: CD4+ T cells from PBMCs. These TCRs come from a human donor with Susac syndrome.

The chain is built from TRBV5-6 and TRBJ2-5, with 7 bases fitting TRBD1. Germline CDR1 SGHDT, CDR2 YYEEEE. The CDR3 totals 14 residues. Trimming at V came to 4 bases and at J to 5 bases, leaving 8 bases not matched to a gene. CDR3 DNA sequence: TGTGCCAGCAGCCGACGAGGGGGCAGGGAGACCCAGTACTTC. Its translation: CASSRRGGRETQYF.

The chain is built from TRBV18 and TRBJ2-5, with D possibly being TRBD2 (6 bases). The germline V and J ends were trimmed by 3 bases and 5 bases, with 13 bases remaining between them. Germline assignment: CDR1 KGHSH and CDR2 LQKENI. The CDR3 covers 14 residues. CDR3 in amino acids: CASSPGTVGETQYF. The DNA for the CDR3 is TGTGCCAGCTCACCCGGGACTGTTGGGGAGACCCAGTACTTC. Using reference TRBV18 and TRBJ2-5 for the parts outside the CDR3, the full variable domain is NAGVMQNPRHLVRRRGQEARLRCSPMKGHSHVYWYRQLPEEGLKFMVYLQKENIIDESGMPKERFSAEFPKEGPSILRIQQVVRGDSAAYFCASSPGTVGETQYFGPGTRLLVL.

The chain links TRBV25-1 to TRBJ2-5; D possibly corresponds to TRBD2 (5 bases). Germline-derived CDR1 and CDR2 are MGHDK and SYGVNS. The CDR3 consists of 15 residues. Trimming cost V 4 bases and J 4 bases, with 16 bases left between them. The CDR3 nucleotides are TGTGCCAGCAGTGGGACTGTGTGGCTAGGAGAGACCCAGTACTTC. Encoded protein: CASSGTVWLGETQYF.

V usage is TRBV18 and J usage is TRBJ2-7; 7 bases fit TRBD1. Germline V gives CDR1 KGHSH, CDR2 LQKENI. The CDR3 extends over 15 amino acids. V was pared by 0 bases and J by 4 bases, with 6 bases of the junction left unmatched. The CDR3: CASSPPGQLPYEQYF. Written as DNA, the CDR3 is TGTGCCAGCTCACCACCGGGACAGCTACCTTACGAGCAGTACTTC.

The V call is TRBV14, the J call TRBJ1-1; D not resolved. The CDR3 has 13 residues. Germline assignment: CDR1 SGHDN and CDR2 FVKESK. Trimming pared 0 bases from V and 5 bases from J, leaving 7 bases between. CDR3 in DNA: TGTGCCAGCAGCCAAGAGCAGTGGACTGAAGCTTTCTTT. Its protein is CASSQEQWTEAFF.

The chain joins TRBV7-8 to TRBJ2-3; D is unresolved. This CDR3 comprises 16 residues. V gave up 5 bases and J gave up 2 bases, with 17 bases separating them. Per the germline V gene, CDR1 is SGHVS and CDR2 is FQNEAQ. CDR3 sequence (DNA): TGTGCCAGCAGCCCACAGATTAGCACTTCCACAGATACGCAGTATTTT. Residues: CASSPQISTSTDTQYF.

In this sample, this clonotype turned up once. CDR3 nucleotides: TGTGCCAGCAGCCCCCGGGGGTCGCGGGGGGTCGAGGAGCAGTACTTC. Its translation: CASSPRGSRGVEEQYF. The gene calls are TRBV5-4 and TRBJ2-7; 8 nucleotides agree with TRBD2. This CDR3 contains 16 residues. V lost 4 bases to trimming and J lost 7 bases; unmatched junction nucleotides: 16. CDR1 and CDR2 (germline): SGHNT, YYREEE (reference sequence).

This rearrangement joins TRBV24-1 to TRBJ2-5; perhaps TRBD1 as D (5 bases). Trimming shortened V by 5 bases and J by 0 bases, and 6 bases separated the two germline ends. The CDR3 totals 13 residues. CDR1 and CDR2 from the germline V gene are KGHDR and SFDVKD. This chain's CDR3 is CATSGGNQETQYF. For the CDR3, the DNA is TGTGCCACCAGTGGGGGCAACCAAGAGACCCAGTACTTC.

Here the CDR3 DNA reads TGTGCCAGCAGCGTTGAAGCAGATACGCAGTATTTT. Its translation is CASSVEADTQYF. The genes are TRBV9 and TRBJ2-3; no definite D call. Germline CDR1 reads SGDLS; CDR2 reads YYNGEE. There are 12 residues in the CDR3. V lost 2 bases and J lost 4, with 5 bases in between.

The chain couples TRBV18 to TRBJ2-7; TRBD1 agrees at 8 bases. Trimming at V came to 6 bases and at J to 6 bases, leaving 7 bases not matched to a gene. This CDR3 comprises 13 residues. Germline V CDR1 and CDR2: KGHSH, LQKENI. In DNA, the CDR3 is TGTGCCAGCTCCCGGACAGGGTTTAGCGAGCAGTACTTC. Its protein product is CASSRTGFSEQYF. Based on the CDR3 plus reference TRBV18 and TRBJ2-7, the full variable domain is NAGVMQNPRHLVRRRGQEARLRCSPMKGHSHVYWYRQLPEEGLKFMVYLQKENIIDESGMPKERFSAEFPKEGPSILRIQQVVRGDSAAYFCASSRTGFSEQYFGPGTRLTVT.

The V call is TRBV7-2, the J call TRBJ2-3; TRBD2 matches at 9 bases. The germline V gene encodes CDR1 SGHTA and CDR2 FQGNSA. The CDR3 loop spans 17 amino acids. Unmatched junction bases numbered 10, after V lost 4 bases and J lost 2 bases. This CDR3 is CASSSRSGGGATDTQYF. The CDR3 coding sequence is TGTGCCAGCAGCTCAAGATCGGGCGGGGGGGCCACAGATACGCAGTATTTT.

This rearrangement joins TRBV3-1 to TRBJ2-1, with TRBD2 as a possible D gene (6 bases). The V and J ends lost 1 base and 5 bases respectively, with 12 bases between them. Germline V lookup: CDR1 LGHDT, CDR2 YNNKEL (reference sequence). The CDR3 length is 15 residues. CDR3 DNA: TGTGCCAGCAGCCAAGTAGCGGCCATCCACAATGAGCAGTTCTTC. It translates to CASSQVAAIHNEQFF.

The chain links TRBV2 to TRBJ1-5, with 9 bases matching TRBD1. CDR1 and CDR2 from the germline V gene are SNHLY and FYNNEI. This CDR3 is 14 amino acids long. V was pared by 6 bases and J by 4 bases, with 4 bases of the junction left unmatched. As DNA, the CDR3 is TGTGCCAGCAGCACAGGACAGGGGAATCAGCCCCAGCATTTT. It encodes CASSTGQGNQPQHF.

This chain uses TRBV18 with TRBJ2-1; no clear D gene. The CDR3 consists of 13 residues. Deletions cut 2 bases from V and 6 bases from J, with 8 bases between. CDR1 and CDR2 (germline): KGHSH, LQKENI. CDR3 sequence: CASSPARSNEQFF. The CDR3 DNA reads as TGTGCCAGCTCACCAGCGAGAAGCAATGAGCAGTTCTTC.

The chain uses TRBV6-6 and TRBJ1-2; no firm D call. V was shortened by 4 bases and J by 2 bases, with 11 bases between the two germline ends. CDR1 is MNHNY and CDR2 is SVGAGI in the germline V gene (reference sequence). CDR3 length: 14 amino acids. The CDR3 protein is CASSSPGLNYGYTF. The CDR3 nucleotides are TGTGCCAGCAGTTCCCCGGGATTGAACTATGGCTACACCTTC.

The chain carries TRBV6-4 and TRBJ2-3, with D perhaps TRBD1 (5 bases). The V and J ends lost 5 bases and 5 bases respectively, with 14 bases between them. This CDR3 is 14 amino acids long. Germline loops: CDR1 MRHNA, CDR2 SNTAGT. CDR3 protein: CASSPGQGGDTQYF. The CDR3 region has the DNA TGTGCCAGCAGTCCTGGGCAGGGTGGAGATACGCAGTATTTT.

The V and J genes are TRBV11-2 and TRBJ2-1; D uncertain. This CDR3 has 16 residues. Germline V CDR1 and CDR2: SGHAT, FQNNGV. V gave up 0 bases and J gave up 1 base, with 10 bases separating them. The CDR3 DNA follows: TGTGCCAGCAGCTTAGAAGCCAGCCTATCCTACAATGAGCAGTTCTTC. Its translation is CASSLEASLSYNEQFF.

In this sample, this clonotype turned up once. The CDR3 spells CSVLRDGSYNEQFF. The CDR3 bases are TGCAGCGTTCTTCGGGACGGGTCCTACAATGAGCAGTTCTTC. The chain carries TRBV29-1 and TRBJ2-1, with D perhaps TRBD1 or TRBD2 (5 bases each). CDR1 is SQVTM and CDR2 is ANQGSEA in the germline V gene. The CDR3 covers 14 residues. The ends were cut back, 5 bases at V and 1 base at J, with 12 bases in the middle.

The DNA for the CDR3 is TGCAGTGCTTACCGGGACACAACCTACGAGCAGTACTTC. Encoded protein: CSAYRDTTYEQYF. The chain is built from TRBV20-1 and TRBJ2-7; perhaps TRBD1 as D (6 bases). This CDR3 region has 13 residues. The germline V gene encodes CDR1 DFQATT and CDR2 SNEGSKA (reference sequence). Between the trimmed V and J ends, which lost 5 bases and 2 bases, there was a span of 13 bases.

V and J are TRBV9 and TRBJ2-2; D is undetermined. The CDR3 extends over 13 amino acids. Germline loops: CDR1 SGDLS, CDR2 YYNGEE. The ends were cut back, 3 bases at V and 6 bases at J, with 9 bases in the middle. DNA for the CDR3: TGTGCCAGCAGCGGACAAAGGTCCGGGGAGCTGTTTTTT. It codes for CASSGQRSGELFF.

This clonotype was seen only once. This CDR3 is CSASPQRELTGELFF. CDR3 sequence (DNA): TGCAGTGCTAGTCCTCAGCGGGAGCTCACCGGGGAGCTGTTTTTT. The chain joins TRBV20-1 to TRBJ2-2; TRBD2 matches 8 bases. The germline V gene encodes CDR1 DFQATT and CDR2 SNEGSKA (reference sequence). The CDR3 length is 15 residues. The ends lost 3 bases at V and 4 bases at J; junction bases unmatched: 7.

This rearrangement joins TRBV2 to TRBJ2-5, with D perhaps being TRBD1 or TRBD2 (5 bases each). This CDR3 has 16 residues. Trimming took 2 bases from V and 7 from J, leaving 20 bases between them. CDR1 and CDR2 from the germline V gene are SNHLY and FYNNEI. The CDR3 sequence: CASSEKSGTPAATQYF. In DNA form, the CDR3 reads TGTGCCAGCAGTGAAAAGTCCGGGACGCCCGCCGCGACCCAGTACTTC.

This clonotype was detected only once. CDR3 sequence: CSVVRGNYGYTF. The CDR3 nucleotides are TGCAGCGTTGTTCGCGGCAACTATGGCTACACCTTC. The chain joins TRBV29-1 to TRBJ1-2; D not resolved. CDR3 size: 12 residues. Trimming removed 4 bases from V and 2 bases from J, with 8 bases in between. Germline V gene lookup returns CDR1 SQVTM and CDR2 ANQGSEA.

The chain joins TRBV28 to TRBJ2-7, with a tentative D call TRBD2 (5 bases). CDR3 length: 13 residues. Germline-derived CDR1 and CDR2 are MDHEN and SYDVKM. Trimming took off 5 bases at V and 6 bases at J, with 14 bases between the two ends. CDR3 region: CASSTPGIAEQYF. DNA of the CDR3: TGTGCCAGCAGTACCCCGGGGATTGCCGAGCAGTACTTC.

The chain combines TRBV30 with TRBJ1-5; 7 bases fit TRBD1. Germline V CDR1 and CDR2: GTSNPN, SVGIG (reference sequence). The CDR3 has 13 residues. The ends lost 1 base at V and 11 bases at J; junction bases unmatched: 8. The CDR3 DNA reads as TGTGCCTGGAGTGGCGACAGGGTTGGGGCCCAGCATTTT. It encodes CAWSGDRVGAQHF.